The next 32 T cell receptor beta chains were all read from a single sample in a study of T-cell memory formation after mild COVID-19. TCRdb re-analysed the 5' RACE reads in MiXCR, keeping a single row per CDR3 protein. The profile shows 350,000 to 500,000 distinct CDR3 sequences, more than 15% of them singletons. The source material was PBMCs or a T cell subset sorted from them (not recorded which). The receptors were sampled from a man younger than 30 who had mild COVID-19 (a few samples of this study predate the infection). Cell type and time point are not known.

Of note for this clonotype: A junction boundary mismatches the germline segment, possibly from a read error. The CDR3 reads CSSSGQGTYNEQFF. As DNA, the CDR3 is TGTTCCAGCAGTGGACAGGGGACTTACAATGAGCAGTTCTTC. The chain is built from TRBV6-5 and TRBJ2-1; 9 nucleotides match TRBD1. The CDR3 length is 14 residues. The germline gives CDR1 MNHEY, CDR2 SVGAGI.

This clonotype has only a few counts. The chain couples TRBV7-2 to TRBJ2-2, with TRBD1 matching over 9 bases. The junction had 8 bases not matched to a gene; V was cut back by 5 bases and J by 4 bases. Looked up from germline, CDR1 is SGHTA and CDR2 is FQGNSA. The CDR3 runs to 16 residues. The CDR3 region is CASSRRGQGATGELFF. The CDR3 nucleotides read TGTGCCAGCAGCCGGAGGGGACAGGGTGCCACCGGGGAGCTGTTTTTT.

V usage is TRBV4-3 and J usage is TRBJ2-5, with TRBD2 matching over 7 bases. The CDR3 length is 15 residues. J gave up 2 bases and V 1 base, and 4 bases lay outside the gene matches. CDR1 and CDR2 from the germline V gene are LGHNA and YSLEER. DNA for the CDR3: TGCGCCAGCAGCCAAGTCGGGGGAGGGCAAGAGACCCAGTACTTC. Protein product: CASSQVGGGQETQYF.

The table lists this clonotype with a few counts. V gene TRBV12-3 or TRBV12-4 combines with J gene TRBJ2-2; 9 bases line up with TRBD1. Trimming took 5 bases from V and 3 from J; bases not matched to a gene: 7. This CDR3 region has 16 residues. The CDR3 coding sequence is TGTGCCAGCAGTCCAACCGGGGACAGGGACACCGGGGAGCTGTTTTTT. Protein sequence: CASSPTGDRDTGELFF.

The chain couples TRBV5-1 to TRBJ2-1; 7 bases line up with TRBD1. Looked up from germline, CDR1 is SGHRS and CDR2 is YFSETQ. The V segment lost 6 bases and the J segment 7 bases; nucleotides outside the gene matches: 10. This CDR3 comprises 14 residues. The CDR3 coding sequence is TGCGCCAGCACTTGGCAGGGGGTAGAGAATGAGCAGTTCTTC. Translated, it gives CASTWQGVENEQFF.

This clonotype has more than one count but fewer than ten. V is TRBV5-5 and J is TRBJ1-5; tentative D call: TRBD1 (6 bases). This CDR3 has 14 residues. V was trimmed by 4 bases and J by 3 bases, leaving 11 bases between them. Germline V gives CDR1 SGHKS, CDR2 YYEKEE (reference sequence). CDR3 region: CASSPGQNNQPQHF. The DNA for the CDR3 is TGTGCCAGCAGCCCCGGACAGAACAATCAGCCCCAGCATTTT.

This clonotype was seen a handful of times. V gene TRBV7-2 combines with J gene TRBJ1-1, with TRBD1 as a possible D gene (6 bases). The CDR3 contains 15 residues. Germline V gives CDR1 SGHTA, CDR2 FQGNSA. V dropped 1 base and J dropped 0 bases, with 9 bases sitting between them. The CDR3 nucleotides read TGTGCCAGCAGCTTAGACAGGGCTTTGAACACTGAAGCTTTCTTT. Translated: CASSLDRALNTEAFF.

This clonotype was seen a few times. This rearrangement joins TRBV30 to TRBJ2-7; D is ambiguous. The V end was cut by 5 bases, the J end by 1 base, with 3 bases between. The CDR3 covers 10 residues. CDR1 is GTSNPN and CDR2 is SVGIG in the germline V gene (reference sequence). CDR3 DNA: TGTGCCTGGGGTTCCTACGAGCAGTACTTC. As protein: CAWGSYEQYF.

V usage is TRBV28 and J usage is TRBJ2-7; possibly TRBD1 or TRBD2 for D (5 bases each). V was shortened by 4 bases and J by 2 bases, with 15 bases between the two germline ends. Per germline, CDR1 MDHEN and CDR2 SYDVKM. This CDR3 region has 15 residues. CDR3 sequence (DNA): TGTGCCAGCAGTTCACTCCGCCGGGGCCCCTACGAGCAGTACGTC. Its protein is CASSSLRRGPYEQYV.

This clonotype was seen a handful of times. The chain links TRBV9 to TRBJ1-6, with no clear D. With 0 bases removed from V and 18 bases from J, the gap between germline ends came to 10 bases. The CDR3 is made up of 11 amino acids. Germline V lookup: CDR1 SGDLS, CDR2 YYNGEE. CDR3 in amino acids: CASSVVKWSHF. Written as DNA, the CDR3 is TGTGCCAGCAGCGTAGTGAAGTGGTCCCACTTT.

The chain couples TRBV5-1 to TRBJ2-3; weak D call: TRBD1 (5 bases). The V gene's germline CDR1 is SGHRS and CDR2 YFSETQ. The CDR3 totals 17 residues. V was pared by 4 bases and J by 2 bases, with 20 bases between. For the CDR3, the DNA is TGCGCCAGCAGCCGGGCAGGGCCTCCGAAATACACAGATACGCAGTATTTT. Translated, it gives CASSRAGPPKYTDTQYF.

This clonotype was observed a few times. This chain uses TRBV5-4 with TRBJ2-2; 9 bases agree with TRBD2. The CDR3 has 15 residues. Looked up from germline, CDR1 is SGHNT and CDR2 is YYREEE (reference sequence). The V and J ends lost 4 bases and 6 bases, in that order; junction bases with no gene match: 7. CDR3 loop: CASSGGGARAGELFF. In DNA form, the CDR3 reads TGTGCCAGCAGCGGCGGGGGGGCCCGGGCCGGGGAGCTGTTTTTT.

This clonotype has just a few counts. The V and J genes are TRBV23-1 and TRBJ2-7; D gene unclear. TRBV23-1 counts as an open reading frame of uncertain function. The V and J ends lost 1 base and 3 bases respectively, with 22 bases between them. The CDR3 runs 18 residues. In DNA form, the CDR3 reads TGCGCCAGCAGTCAATGGGTTCCGTTTCGCGAGAGCTACTACGAGCAGTACGTC. Translation: CASSQWVPFRESYYEQYV.

This chain connects TRBV30 to TRBJ2-7; possibly TRBD1 for D (6 bases). V gave up 2 bases and J gave up 4 bases, with 12 bases separating them. This CDR3 region has 13 residues. Germline loops: CDR1 GTSNPN, CDR2 SVGIG (reference sequence). CDR3 sequence: CAWSFRGIYEQYF. In DNA form, the CDR3 reads TGTGCCTGGAGTTTCAGGGGTATTTACGAGCAGTACTTC.

The chain recombines TRBV4-1 with TRBJ1-2; D unresolved. V was shortened by 5 bases and J by 0 bases, with 10 bases between the two germline ends. The CDR3 is 14 amino acids. Germline V gene sequence: CDR1 MGHRA, CDR2 YSYEKL. This CDR3 is CASSMQQANYGYTF. The CDR3 nucleotides are TGCGCCAGCAGCATGCAGCAGGCTAACTATGGCTACACCTTC.

This clonotype was seen at least ten times. The CDR3 sequence: CAWSVEGNTEAFF. CDR3 bases: TGTGCCTGGAGTGTTGAGGGCAACACTGAAGCTTTCTTT. The chain uses TRBV30 and TRBJ1-1; D not certain. This CDR3 is built from 13 residues. CDR1 GTSNPN and CDR2 SVGIG come from the germline V gene (reference sequence). Between the trimmed V and J ends, which lost 0 bases and 2 bases, there was a span of 7 bases.

CDR3 sequence (DNA): TGCGCCAGCAGCCAAGATCACGGAGGGGGGAACACCGGGGAGCTGTTTTTT. Its protein is CASSQDHGGGNTGELFF. The chain links TRBV4-3 to TRBJ2-2; D could derive from TRBD1 or TRBD2 (6 bases each). Germline V gene sequence: CDR1 LGHNA, CDR2 YSLEER. The CDR3 extends over 17 amino acids. V lost 0 bases and J lost 1, with 12 bases in between.

The rearrangement links TRBV6-1 to TRBJ2-5, with D possibly being TRBD2 (6 bases). The CDR3 is 15 amino acids. Deletions cut 2 bases from V and 2 bases from J, with 12 bases between. The germline CDR1 and CDR2 sequences are MNHNS and SASEGT. In DNA, the CDR3 is TGTGCCAGCAGTGAACCTCGGGGGATGCAAGAGACCCAGTACTTC. Translated: CASSEPRGMQETQYF.

This clonotype was seen a few times. This chain joins TRBV28 and TRBJ2-7; D is unclear. CDR3 length: 13 residues. With 6 bases removed from V and 2 bases from J, the gap between germline ends came to 11 bases. CDR1 MDHEN and CDR2 SYDVKM come from the germline V gene. Written as DNA, the CDR3 is TGTGCCAGCAGACCAGGACGGACCTACGAGCAGTACGTC. Protein product: CASRPGRTYEQYV.

The chain employs TRBV7-9 and TRBJ2-3; no reliable D call. Trimming stripped 7 bases from V and 3 bases from J, with 11 bases between. Germline loops: CDR1 SEHNR, CDR2 FQNEAQ (reference sequence). This CDR3 comprises 13 residues. Here the CDR3 DNA reads TGTGCCAGCACAGCTGGAAGAACAGATACGCAGTATTTT. Its translation: CASTAGRTDTQYF.

There are a few counts of this clonotype. The rearrangement uses TRBV7-6 and TRBJ1-1, with 10 positions matching TRBD1. J gave up 0 bases and V 3 bases, and 7 bases lay outside the gene matches. The CDR3 consists of 17 residues. The germline V gene has CDR1 SGHVS and CDR2 FNYEAQ. This chain's CDR3 is CASSLTGGLVMNTEAFF. The CDR3 nucleotides read TGTGCCAGCAGCTTGACAGGGGGCCTGGTTATGAACACTGAAGCTTTCTTT. The whole variable domain, filled in from reference TRBV7-6 and TRBJ1-1, reads GAGVSQSPRYKVTKRGQDVALRCDPISGHVSLYWYRQALGQGPEFLTYFNYEAQQDKSGLPNDRFSAERPEGSISTLTIQRTEQRDSAMYRCASSLTGGLVMNTEAFFGQGTRLTVV.

J is TRBJ1-1 and V is TRBV5-1; possibly TRBD1 for D (6 bases). CDR1 is SGHRS and CDR2 is YFSETQ in the germline V gene. This CDR3 region has 15 residues. Trimming cost V 0 bases and J 0 bases, with 9 bases left between them. This CDR3 reads CASSLEQGMNTEAFF. DNA for the CDR3: TGCGCCAGCAGCTTGGAGCAGGGGATGAACACTGAAGCTTTCTTT.

The J gene is TRBJ2-7, the V gene TRBV11-2; 7 positions agree with TRBD2. Germline CDR1 and CDR2: SGHAT and FQNNGV. With 5 bases clipped from V and 0 bases from J, the junction kept 1 base outside the gene matches. The CDR3 extends over 13 amino acids. The CDR3 reads CASSRTSSYEQYF. CDR3 in DNA: TGTGCCAGCAGCCGGACTAGCTCCTACGAGCAGTACTTC.

This clonotype was found a few times. The chain combines TRBV5-4 with TRBJ1-6; D perhaps matches TRBD1 (5 bases). Germline V CDR1 and CDR2: SGHNT, YYREEE (reference sequence). There are 15 residues in the CDR3. Trimming stripped 4 bases from V and 10 bases from J, with 18 bases between. The chain's CDR3 is CASSPGGAPGSPLHF. The CDR3 nucleotides are TGTGCCAGCAGCCCGGGCGGGGCCCCTGGGTCACCCCTCCACTTT.

This chain links TRBV7-9 with TRBJ2-1; no definite D call. V was clipped by 0 bases and J by 6 bases, with 12 bases between them. The CDR3 is made up of 15 amino acids. From germline, CDR1 is SEHNR and CDR2 FQNEAQ (reference sequence). The CDR3 DNA reads as TGTGCCAGCAGCTTAGCGCGTGGGCCGCTCAATGAGCAGTTCTTC. It is translated as CASSLARGPLNEQFF. The whole variable domain, remainder taken from reference TRBV7-9 and TRBJ2-1, is DTGVSQNPRHKITKRGQNVTFRCDPISEHNRLYWYRQTLGQGPEFLTYFQNEAQLEKSRLLSDRFSAERPKGSFSTLEIQRTEQGDSAMYLCASSLARGPLNEQFFGPGTRLTVL.

The table lists this clonotype with a count of one. Germline and junction disagree at one end, which may indicate a read error. The V call is TRBV4-2, the J call TRBJ1-3; the D gene is possibly TRBD1 (5 bases). The CDR3 length is 13 residues. Per germline, CDR1 LGHNA and CDR2 YNFKEQ. Here the CDR3 DNA reads TGTGCCAGCAGCCAAGGGCAGGGAAACACCATATGTTTT. Translated, it gives CASSQGQGNTICF.

This clonotype was counted only a few times. Here the CDR3 DNA reads TGTGCCAGCAAATCGACTCCGAACACTGAAGCTTTCTTT. Its translation is CASKSTPNTEAFF. The gene calls are TRBV28 and TRBJ1-1; no clear D gene. Trimming cost V 7 bases and J 1 base, with 10 bases left between them. The CDR3 spans 13 residues. Germline V gene sequence: CDR1 MDHEN, CDR2 SYDVKM.

This clonotype was seen a few times. V and J are TRBV20-1 and TRBJ1-2; no reliable D call. Germline V gene data show CDR1 as DFQATT and CDR2 as SNEGSKA (reference sequence). V gave up 5 bases and J gave up 4 bases, with 26 bases separating them. CDR3 size: 17 residues. As DNA, the CDR3 is TGCAGTGCTCCGGTAGAGGGAGCCGGGATACCTCCCTATGGCTACACCTTC. It translates to CSAPVEGAGIPPYGYTF.

The V gene is TRBV7-6, the J gene TRBJ2-7; weak D call: TRBD1 (6 bases). CDR1 is SGHVS and CDR2 is FNYEAQ in the germline V gene. The CDR3 sequence is 16 residues long. V lost 0 bases and J 4 bases, leaving 16 bases between the germline ends. The CDR3: CASSLALAGQGYEQYF. The CDR3 DNA reads as TGTGCCAGCAGCTTAGCGTTGGCAGGGCAGGGGTACGAGCAGTACTTC.

CDR3 DNA: TGTGCCAGCAGCGTAGCCCCCGTGGGGTCCGAGCAGTACTTC. This gives the protein CASSVAPVGSEQYF. The gene calls are TRBV9 and TRBJ2-7; D is unclear. Deletions cut 0 bases from V and 6 bases from J, with 13 bases between. In germline, CDR1 is SGDLS, CDR2 YYNGEE. This CDR3 has 14 amino acids.

The chain carries TRBV5-5 and TRBJ1-4; D is ambiguous. Trimming removed 7 bases from V and 6 bases from J, with 16 bases in between. Looked up from germline, CDR1 is SGHKS and CDR2 is YYEKEE (reference sequence). The length of the CDR3 is 14 residues. CDR3 loop: CASAMRREDEKLFF. CDR3 DNA sequence: TGTGCCAGCGCCATGAGGAGGGAAGATGAAAAACTGTTTTTT.

This clonotype was counted a few times. The chain uses TRBV3-2 and TRBJ2-4; the table names TRBD1, a call not compared with the DNA. TRBV3-2 is designated a pseudogene. The CDR3 length is 17 residues. The CDR3 loop is CASSRPCSGVAKNIQYF. The CDR3 DNA follows: TGTGCCAGCAGCCGACCCTGTTCAGGGGTCGCCAAAAACATTCAGTACTTC.